This TCR beta chain was retrieved from a study of long-term antiretroviral therapy in people with HIV. Participants who had HIV were, without exception, treated in the United States. The CDR3 is made up of 14 amino acids. Germline V gives CDR1 GTSNPN, CDR2 SVGIG (reference sequence). V was cut by 5 bases and J by 0 bases, with 11 bases left in between. Sequencing relied on immunoSEQ assay v3.0, run at survey level. Profiled with immunoSEQ multiplex PCR; TCRdb holds only in-frame clones, not every one. The sample lists 20,000 to 25,000 clones; 86% were seen once. This sequence was found in a man aged 55 to 70 with HIV. This chain joins TRBV30 and TRBJ1-5; D not resolved. This sample comprised unsorted PBMCs, obtained 1.3 years after starting antiretroviral therapy. CDR3 amino acids: CAWGWENSNQPQHF. As DNA, the CDR3 is TGTGCCTGGGGATGGGAGAATAGCAATCAGCCCCAGCATTTT.